This T cell receptor beta chain was sequenced in a study of blood T cell repertoires in COVID-19. This clone was counted between two and nine times. Germline V CDR1 and CDR2: SGHTA, FQGNSA. The CDR3 runs to 16 residues. V shed 5 bases, J shed 2 bases, and the junction held 7 bases outside the gene matches. In the original processing: Estimates of nucleated cell counts were drawn from the amplification of reference gene primers. Produced via immunoSEQ multiplex PCR; TCRdb's table is partial and in-frame only. V, J and clone size were drawn from that table, and D and trimming were deduced from the DNA. This table has 250,000 or so clones, approximately 90% appearing once. Cohorts were assigned according to the clinical history that participants reported.

The sequence was obtained from a man between 25 and 39 years old who had recovered from COVID-19. The chain links TRBV7-2 to TRBJ1-5; 9 bases fit TRBD1. The sequenced sample was PBMCs or T cells enriched from blood (not recorded which). The CDR3 sequence is CASSPGQGKGNQPQHF. The CDR3 DNA is TGTGCCAGCAGCCCAGGACAGGGGAAGGGCAATCAGCCCCAGCATTTT.